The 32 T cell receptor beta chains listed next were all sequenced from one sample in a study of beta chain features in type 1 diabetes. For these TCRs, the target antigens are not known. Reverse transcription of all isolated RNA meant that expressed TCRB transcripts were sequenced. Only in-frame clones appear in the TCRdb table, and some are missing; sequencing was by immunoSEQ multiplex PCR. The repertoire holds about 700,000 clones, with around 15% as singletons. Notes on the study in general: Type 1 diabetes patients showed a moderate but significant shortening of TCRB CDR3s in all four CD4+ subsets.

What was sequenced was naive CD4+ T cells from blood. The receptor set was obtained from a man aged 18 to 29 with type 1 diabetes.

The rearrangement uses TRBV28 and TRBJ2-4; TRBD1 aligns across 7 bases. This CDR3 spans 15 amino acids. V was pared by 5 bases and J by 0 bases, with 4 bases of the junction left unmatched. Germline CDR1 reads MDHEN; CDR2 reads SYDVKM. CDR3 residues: CASSHRGIAKNIQYF. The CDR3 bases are TGTGCCAGCAGTCACAGGGGAATAGCCAAAAACATTCAGTACTTC.

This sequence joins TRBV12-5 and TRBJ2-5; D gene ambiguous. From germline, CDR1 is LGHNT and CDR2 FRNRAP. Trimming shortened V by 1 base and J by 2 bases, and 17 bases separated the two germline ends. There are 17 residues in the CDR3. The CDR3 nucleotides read TGTGCTAGTGGTTTGGGCCTTGGGTTTTTCCCTCAAGAGACCCAGTACTTC. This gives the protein CASGLGLGFFPQETQYF.

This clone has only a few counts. The CDR3 region has the DNA TGTGCCAGCAGCTTAGCGTGGCAGGAGAGCTCCTACAATGAGCAGTTCTTC. Protein: CASSLAWQESSYNEQFF. V usage is TRBV7-9 and J usage is TRBJ2-1; D gene unclear. The CDR3 totals 17 residues. Trimming took 0 bases from V and 0 from J, leaving 12 bases between them. Germline-derived CDR1 and CDR2 are SEHNR and FQNEAQ (reference sequence).

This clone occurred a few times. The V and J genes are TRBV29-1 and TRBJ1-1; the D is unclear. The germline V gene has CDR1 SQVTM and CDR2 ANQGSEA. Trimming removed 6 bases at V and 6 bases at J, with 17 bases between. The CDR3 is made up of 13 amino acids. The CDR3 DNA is TGCAGCGTCGCCTGGGCCGGGCGCTCTGAAGCTTTCTTT. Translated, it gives CSVAWAGRSEAFF.

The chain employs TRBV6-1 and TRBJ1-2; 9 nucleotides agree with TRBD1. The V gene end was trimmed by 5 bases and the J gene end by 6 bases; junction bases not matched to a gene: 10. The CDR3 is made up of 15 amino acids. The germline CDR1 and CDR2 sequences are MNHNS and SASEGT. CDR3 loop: CASSPPGTGFHGYTF. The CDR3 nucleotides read TGTGCCAGCAGTCCGCCCGGGACAGGGTTCCATGGCTACACCTTC.

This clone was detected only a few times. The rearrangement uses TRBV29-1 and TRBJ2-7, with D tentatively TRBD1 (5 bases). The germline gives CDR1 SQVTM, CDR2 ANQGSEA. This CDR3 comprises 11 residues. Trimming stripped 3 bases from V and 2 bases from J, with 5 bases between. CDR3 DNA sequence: TGCAGCGTTGAGGACACCTACGAGCAGTACTTC. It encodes CSVEDTYEQYF.

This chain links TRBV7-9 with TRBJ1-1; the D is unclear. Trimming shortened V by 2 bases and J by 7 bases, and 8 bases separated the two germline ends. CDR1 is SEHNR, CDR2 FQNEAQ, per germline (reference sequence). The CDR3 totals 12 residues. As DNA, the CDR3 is TGTGCCAGCAGCTTATTACATGATGAAGCTTTCTTT. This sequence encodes CASSLLHDEAFF.

The CDR3 reads CAISDGLAGGGTDTQYF. CDR3 DNA: TGTGCCATCAGCGACGGACTAGCGGGGGGAGGCACAGATACGCAGTATTTT. The chain is built from TRBV10-3 and TRBJ2-3; 14 positions agree with TRBD2. The germline gives CDR1 ENHRY, CDR2 SYGVKD. J was trimmed by 1 base and V by 6 bases; bases with no gene match: 6. This CDR3 contains 17 residues.

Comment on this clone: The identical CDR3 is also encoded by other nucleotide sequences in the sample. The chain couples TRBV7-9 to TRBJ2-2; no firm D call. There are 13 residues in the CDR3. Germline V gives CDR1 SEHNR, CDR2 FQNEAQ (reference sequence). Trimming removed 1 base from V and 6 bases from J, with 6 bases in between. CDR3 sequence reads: CASSLDPAGELFF. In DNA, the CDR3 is TGTGCCAGCAGCTTAGATCCGGCCGGGGAGCTGTTTTTT. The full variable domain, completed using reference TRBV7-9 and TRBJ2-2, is DTGVSQNPRHKITKRGQNVTFRCDPISEHNRLYWYRQTLGQGPEFLTYFQNEAQLEKSRLLSDRFSAERPKGSFSTLEIQRTEQGDSAMYLCASSLDPAGELFFGEGSRLTVL.

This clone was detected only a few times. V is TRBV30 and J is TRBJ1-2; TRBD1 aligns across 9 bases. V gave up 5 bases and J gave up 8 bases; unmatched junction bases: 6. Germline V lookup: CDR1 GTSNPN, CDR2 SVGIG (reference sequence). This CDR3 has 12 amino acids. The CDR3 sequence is CAWGTGGQGYTF. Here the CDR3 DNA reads TGTGCCTGGGGTACAGGGGGCCAAGGCTACACCTTC.

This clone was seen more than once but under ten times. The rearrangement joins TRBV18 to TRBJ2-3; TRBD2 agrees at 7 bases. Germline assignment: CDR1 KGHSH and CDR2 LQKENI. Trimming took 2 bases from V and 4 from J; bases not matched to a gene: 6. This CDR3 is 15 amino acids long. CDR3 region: CASSPNGGIADTQYF. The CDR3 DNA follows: TGTGCCAGCTCACCAAACGGGGGGATCGCAGATACGCAGTATTTT.

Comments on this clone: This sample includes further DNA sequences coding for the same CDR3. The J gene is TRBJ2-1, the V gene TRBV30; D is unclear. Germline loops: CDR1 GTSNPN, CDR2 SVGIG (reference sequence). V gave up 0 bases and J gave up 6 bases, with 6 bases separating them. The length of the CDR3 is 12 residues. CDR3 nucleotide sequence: TGTGCCTGGAGTGTTGGAGTCAATGAGCAGTTCTTC. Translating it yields CAWSVGVNEQFF.

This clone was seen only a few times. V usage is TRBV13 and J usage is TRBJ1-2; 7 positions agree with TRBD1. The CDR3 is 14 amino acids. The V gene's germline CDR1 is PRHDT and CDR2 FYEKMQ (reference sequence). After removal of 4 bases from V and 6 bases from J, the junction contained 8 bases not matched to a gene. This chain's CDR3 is CASSSRQGLHGYTF. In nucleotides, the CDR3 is TGTGCCAGCAGCTCAAGACAGGGTCTTCATGGCTACACCTTC.

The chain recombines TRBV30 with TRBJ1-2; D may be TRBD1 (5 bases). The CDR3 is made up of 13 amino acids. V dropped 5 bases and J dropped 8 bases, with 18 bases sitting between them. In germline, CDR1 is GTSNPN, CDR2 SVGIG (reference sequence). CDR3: CAWYAGGAGGYTF. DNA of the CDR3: TGTGCCTGGTACGCAGGCGGGGCCGGAGGCTACACCTTC.

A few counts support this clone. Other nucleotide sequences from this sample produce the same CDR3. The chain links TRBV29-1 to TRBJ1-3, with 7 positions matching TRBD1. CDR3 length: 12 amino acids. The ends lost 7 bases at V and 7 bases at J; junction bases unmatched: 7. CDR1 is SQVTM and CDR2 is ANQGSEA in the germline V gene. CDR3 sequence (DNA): TGCAGCGGACGACAGGGAGGTAACACCATATATTTT. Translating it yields CSGRQGGNTIYF.

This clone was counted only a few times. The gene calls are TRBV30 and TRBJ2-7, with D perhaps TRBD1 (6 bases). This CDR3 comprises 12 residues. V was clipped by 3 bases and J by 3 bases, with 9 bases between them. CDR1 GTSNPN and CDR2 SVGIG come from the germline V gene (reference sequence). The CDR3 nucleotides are TGTGCCTGGAGGGGACACTTCTACGAGCAGTACTTC. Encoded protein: CAWRGHFYEQYF.

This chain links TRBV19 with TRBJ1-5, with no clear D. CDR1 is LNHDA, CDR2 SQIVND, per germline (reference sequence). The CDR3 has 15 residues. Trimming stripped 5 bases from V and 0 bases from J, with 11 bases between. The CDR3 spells CASSWTDHSNQPQHF. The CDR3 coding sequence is TGTGCCAGTAGTTGGACGGACCATAGCAATCAGCCCCAGCATTTT. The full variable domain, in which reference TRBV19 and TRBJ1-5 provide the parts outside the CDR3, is DGGITQSPKYLFRKEGQNVTLSCEQNLNHDAMYWYRQDPGQGLRLIYYSQIVNDFQKGDIAEGYSVSREKKESFPLTVTSAQKNPTAFYLCASSWTDHSNQPQHFGDGTRLSIL.

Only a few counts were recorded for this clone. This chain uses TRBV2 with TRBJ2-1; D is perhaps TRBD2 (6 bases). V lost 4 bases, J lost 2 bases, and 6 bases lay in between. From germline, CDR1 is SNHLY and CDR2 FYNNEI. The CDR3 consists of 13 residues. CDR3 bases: TGTGCCAGCAGTGGCGGGACCTACAATGAGCAGTTCTTC. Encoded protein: CASSGGTYNEQFF.

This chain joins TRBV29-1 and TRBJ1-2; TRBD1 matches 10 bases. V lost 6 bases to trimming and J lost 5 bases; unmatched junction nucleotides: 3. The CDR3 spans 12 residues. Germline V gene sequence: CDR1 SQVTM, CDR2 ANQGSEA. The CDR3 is CSVGTGEYGYTF. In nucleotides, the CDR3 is TGCAGCGTGGGGACAGGGGAATATGGCTACACCTTC.

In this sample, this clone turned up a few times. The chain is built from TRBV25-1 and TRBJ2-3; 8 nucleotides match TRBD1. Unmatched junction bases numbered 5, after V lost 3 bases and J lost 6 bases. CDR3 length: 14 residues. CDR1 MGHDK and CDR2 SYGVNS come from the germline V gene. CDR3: CASSETGVRDTQYF. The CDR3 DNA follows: TGTGCCAGCAGTGAGACAGGGGTTCGGGATACGCAGTATTTT.

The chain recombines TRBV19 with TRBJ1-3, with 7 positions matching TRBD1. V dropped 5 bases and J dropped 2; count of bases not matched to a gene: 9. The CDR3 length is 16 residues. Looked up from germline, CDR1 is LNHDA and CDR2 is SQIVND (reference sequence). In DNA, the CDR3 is TGTGCCAGTAGTGAGCTAGACAGGGCTGCTGGAAACACCATATATTTT. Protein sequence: CASSELDRAAGNTIYF. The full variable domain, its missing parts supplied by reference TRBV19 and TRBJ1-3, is DGGITQSPKYLFRKEGQNVTLSCEQNLNHDAMYWYRQDPGQGLRLIYYSQIVNDFQKGDIAEGYSVSREKKESFPLTVTSAQKNPTAFYLCASSELDRAAGNTIYFGEGSWLTVV.

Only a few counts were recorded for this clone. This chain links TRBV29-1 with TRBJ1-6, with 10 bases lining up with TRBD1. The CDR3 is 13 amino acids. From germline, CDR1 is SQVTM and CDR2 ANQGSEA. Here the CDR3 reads CTLSGQGSSPLHF. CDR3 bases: TGCACCTTATCGGGACAGGGGAGTTCACCCCTCCACTTT.

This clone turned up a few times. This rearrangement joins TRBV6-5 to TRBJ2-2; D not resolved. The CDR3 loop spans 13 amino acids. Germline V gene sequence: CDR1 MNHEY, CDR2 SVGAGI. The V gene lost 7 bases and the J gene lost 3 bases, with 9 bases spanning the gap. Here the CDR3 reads CASTQSHTGELFF. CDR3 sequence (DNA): TGTGCCAGCACCCAGTCCCACACCGGGGAGCTGTTTTTT.

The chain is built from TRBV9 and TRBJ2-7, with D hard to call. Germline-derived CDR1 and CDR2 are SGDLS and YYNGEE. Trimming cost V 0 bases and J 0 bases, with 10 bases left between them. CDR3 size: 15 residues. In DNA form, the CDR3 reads TGTGCCAGCAGCGTAGAGGACCGGAGCTCCTACGAGCAGTACTTC. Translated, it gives CASSVEDRSSYEQYF.

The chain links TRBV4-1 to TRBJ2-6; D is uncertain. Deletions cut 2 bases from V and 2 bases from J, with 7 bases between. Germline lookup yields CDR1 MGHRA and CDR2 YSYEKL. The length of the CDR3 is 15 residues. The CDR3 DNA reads TGCGCCAGCAGCCAAACGGTCCCTGGGGCCAACGTCCTGACTTTC. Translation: CASSQTVPGANVLTF.

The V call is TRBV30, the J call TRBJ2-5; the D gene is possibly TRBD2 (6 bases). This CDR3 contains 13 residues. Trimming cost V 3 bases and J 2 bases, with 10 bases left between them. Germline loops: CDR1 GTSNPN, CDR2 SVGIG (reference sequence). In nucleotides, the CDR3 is TGTGCCTGGAGGGGACTGGGACAAGAGACCCAGTACTTC. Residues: CAWRGLGQETQYF.

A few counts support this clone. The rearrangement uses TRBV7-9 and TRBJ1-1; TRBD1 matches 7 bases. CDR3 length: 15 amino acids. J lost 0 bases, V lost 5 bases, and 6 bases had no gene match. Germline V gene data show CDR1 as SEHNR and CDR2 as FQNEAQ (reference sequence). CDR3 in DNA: TGTGCCAGCAGCCCGACAGGGACACTGAACACTGAAGCTTTCTTT. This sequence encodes CASSPTGTLNTEAFF.

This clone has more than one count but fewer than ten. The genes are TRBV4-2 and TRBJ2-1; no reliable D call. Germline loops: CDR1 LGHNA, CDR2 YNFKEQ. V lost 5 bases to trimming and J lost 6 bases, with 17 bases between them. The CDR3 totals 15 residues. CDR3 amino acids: CASSLVGSLSNEQFF. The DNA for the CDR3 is TGTGCCAGCAGCTTGGTCGGGTCTTTATCCAATGAGCAGTTCTTC.

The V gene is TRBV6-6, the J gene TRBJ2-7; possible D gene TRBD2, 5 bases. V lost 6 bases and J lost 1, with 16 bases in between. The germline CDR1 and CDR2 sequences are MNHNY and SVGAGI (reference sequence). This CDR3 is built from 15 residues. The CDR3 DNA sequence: TGTGCCAGCAGCCCCCGGGAAGTTCTGTCCTACGAGCAGTACTTC. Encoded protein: CASSPREVLSYEQYF.

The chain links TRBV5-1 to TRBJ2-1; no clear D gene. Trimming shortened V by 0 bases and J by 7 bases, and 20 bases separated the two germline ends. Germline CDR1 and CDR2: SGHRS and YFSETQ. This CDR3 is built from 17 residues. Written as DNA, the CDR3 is TGCGCCAGCAGCTTGGGGCTCTTATCGGCAGGAGAGAATGAGCAGTTCTTC. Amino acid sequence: CASSLGLLSAGENEQFF.

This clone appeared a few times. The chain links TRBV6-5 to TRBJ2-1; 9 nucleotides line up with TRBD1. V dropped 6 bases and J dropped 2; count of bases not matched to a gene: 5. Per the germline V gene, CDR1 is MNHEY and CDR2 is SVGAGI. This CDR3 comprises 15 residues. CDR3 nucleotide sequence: TGTGCCAGCAGGACACAGGGGGCCACCTACAATGAGCAGTTCTTC. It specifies CASRTQGATYNEQFF.

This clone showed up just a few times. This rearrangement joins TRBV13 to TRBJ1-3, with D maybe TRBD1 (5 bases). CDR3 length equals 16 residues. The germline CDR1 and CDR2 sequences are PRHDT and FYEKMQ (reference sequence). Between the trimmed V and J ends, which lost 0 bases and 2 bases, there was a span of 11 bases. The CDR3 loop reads CASSLGVGETGNTIYF. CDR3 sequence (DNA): TGTGCCAGCAGCTTAGGGGTAGGGGAGACTGGAAACACCATATATTTT.